These T cell receptor beta chains were read from a single sample in a study of siplizumab effects on memory and regulatory T cells. Produced via immunoSEQ multiplex PCR; TCRdb's table is partial and in-frame only. Of some 90,000 clones in the sample, around 90% were seen once. The sequencing sample was made of CD4+ T cells sorted from blood. Receptors originate from a human donor in good health. Both conserved end residues are part of each CDR3. The D gene is left open where the match is weak. Some rows have no size entry. The others give once, few or many, or a class for an expanded clone.

TRBD1,NA,TRBJ2-7,TRBV2,TGTGCCAGCACCGTCAGGGGGCAGGCATACGAGCAGTACTTC,CASTVRGQAYEQYF
NA,NA,TRBJ1-1,TRBV27,TGTGCCAGCAGTTTATCTTGGCTACAGAACACTGAAGCTTTCTTT,CASSLSWLQNTEAFF
NA,NA,TRBJ2-7,TRBV6-1,TGTGCCAGCAGTGGGCATACCCCCTACGAGCAGTACTTC,CASSGHTPYEQYF
NA,NA,TRBJ1-4,TRBV30,TGTGCCTGGAGGGCTGAGGGGAGGCATGAAAAACTGTTTTTT,CAWRAEGRHEKLFF
TRBD2,once,TRBJ2-7,TRBV6-1,TGTGCCAGCAGTGAGGCGGGAGGGGTCGGAGAGCAGTACTTC,CASSEAGGVGEQYF
NA,NA,TRBJ2-7,TRBV5-1,TGCGCCAGCAGCTTGCGGGGCCTGACCTACAAGCAGTACTTC,CASSLRGLTYKQYF
TRBD1,NA,TRBJ1-2,TRBV5-8,TGTGCCAGCAGCTTGCAGGGGGTATTAGGGGGCTACACCTTC,CASSLQGVLGGYTF
TRBD2,NA,TRBJ2-2,TRBV6-5,TGTGCCAGCAGCAGAGGGGGACTAGACCCCGGGGAGCTGTTTTTT,CASSRGGLDPGELFF
TRBD1,NA,TRBJ1-5,TRBV6-5,TGTGCCAGCAGGACAGGGTCCAATCAGCCCCAGCATTTT,CASRTGSNQPQHF
NA,once,TRBJ2-1,TRBV7-7,TGTGCTAGCAGCCGCGCGGGGGCGGGGGAAAATGAGCAGTTCTTC,CASSRAGAGENEQFF
NA,NA,TRBJ2-1,TRBV21-1,TGTGCCAGCAGCAAAGCACTGCGGGAGATTAACAATGAGCAGTTCTTC,CASSKALREINNEQFF
NA,once,TRBJ2-7,TRBV5-6,TGTGCCAGCATCGCCAAGGACAGATATTTCTCCGAGCAGTACTTC,CASIAKDRYFSEQYF
NA,NA,TRBJ1-3,TRBV29-1,TGCAGCGTTGAATCTGATGCAGGGGCCCAGTATTTT,CSVESDAGAQYF
TRBD1,few,TRBJ2-1,TRBV11-1,TGTGCCAGCAGCCCTCGGGACAGGGGGTATGAGCAGTTCTTC,CASSPRDRGYEQFF
NA,NA,TRBJ2-2,TRBV7-3,TGTGCCAGCGGCCCATACGGTAACACCGGGGAGCTGTTTTTT,CASGPYGNTGELFF
NA,once,TRBJ2-1,TRBV9,TGTGCCAGCAGCGTAGATCTGAGCTCCTACAATGAGCAGTTCTTC,CASSVDLSSYNEQFF
NA,NA,TRBJ1-1,TRBV27,TGTGCCAGCAGTTTTTTACGGGGTTCTGAAGCTTTCTTT,CASSFLRGSEAFF
NA,NA,TRBJ2-5,TRBV19,TGTGCCAGTAGTACCGGGGAGACCCAGTACTTC,CASSTGETQYF
TRBD1,NA,TRBJ2-7,TRBV7-3,TGTGCCAGCAGCCGGGACAGGGGATACGAGCAGTACTTC,CASSRDRGYEQYF
NA,NA,TRBJ2-1,TRBV5-4,TGTGCCAGCAGCTTGGGACCGAACAATGAGCAGTTCTTC,CASSLGPNNEQFF
NA,NA,TRBJ1-1,TRBV7-2,TGTGCCAGCAGCTTACTCGGGGGGGAAACTGAAGCTTTCTTT,CASSLLGGETEAFF
TRBD2,NA,TRBJ2-7,TRBV30,TGTGCCTGGAGACTGCCCGGGGGGGGATACGAGCAGTACTTC,CAWRLPGGGYEQYF
NA,NA,TRBJ1-1,TRBV7-3,TGTGCCAGCAGCTTAGGGGGCCGGGGGACTGAAGCTTTCTTT,CASSLGGRGTEAFF
NA,NA,TRBJ1-4,TRBV5-4,TGTGCCAGCAGTTTGGGACCGGGCCCGAATGAAAAACTGTTTTTT,CASSLGPGPNEKLFF
TRBD2,NA,TRBJ2-3,TRBV7-9,TGTGCCAGCAGCTTAGTTCCTGCATGGGCGGGAGGGCCTGGAGATACGCAGTATTTT,CASSLVPAWAGGPGDTQYF
NA,few,TRBJ1-2,TRBV19,TGTGCCAGTAGTATAGATCATCAGGATAACTATGGCTACACCTTC,CASSIDHQDNYGYTF
TRBD2,NA,TRBJ2-7,TRBV5-8,TGTGCCAGCAGCTTGGGAACTAGCGGGAGGGCCCAGTACTTC,CASSLGTSGRAQYF
NA,once,TRBJ2-5,TRBV5-1,TGCGCCAGCAGCTTGGTGGAGACCCAGTACTTC,CASSLVETQYF
TRBD1,NA,TRBJ2-2,TRBV5-5,TGTGCCAGCAGCTTGGAGGACAGGACGAACACCGGGGAGCTGTTTTTT,CASSLEDRTNTGELFF
TRBD2,NA,TRBJ2-3,TRBV10-3,TGTGCCATAATGAGCGGGAGACGCGGGTCTTTAGATACGCAGTATTTT,CAIMSGRRGSLDTQYF
NA,NA,TRBJ1-3,TRBV5-1,TGCGCCAGCAGCTTGGTACTCCTCGGCTCTGGAAACACCATATATTTT,CASSLVLLGSGNTIYF
NA,NA,TRBJ2-5,TRBV7-9,TGTGCCAGCAGCTCAGGGGAGACCCAGTACTTC,CASSSGETQYF
NA,NA,TRBJ2-1,TRBV4-3,TGCGCCAGCAGCCTCCATCCGAGCTCCTACAATGAGCAGTTCTTC,CASSLHPSSYNEQFF
NA,NA,TRBJ2-7,TRBV7-9,TGTGCCAGCAGCTTCGAGGGAACCTACGAGCAGTACTTC,CASSFEGTYEQYF
NA,NA,TRBJ2-3,TRBV4-1,TGCGCCAGCAGCCAAGCGTTAGATACGCAGTATTTT,CASSQALDTQYF
NA,NA,TRBJ1-2,TRBV20-1,TGCAGTGCTAGGGATCGTACCTACACCTTC,CSARDRTYTF
NA,NA,TRBJ2-7,TRBV4-1,TGCGCCAGCAGCCAAGTTGGACAGTCCTACGAGCAGTACTTC,CASSQVGQSYEQYF
NA,NA,TRBJ2-7,TRBV7-9,TGTGCCAGCAGCTTCGAGTCGGTCTACGAGCAGTACTTC,CASSFESVYEQYF
TRBD1,NA,TRBJ2-7,TRBV27,TGTGCCAGCAGTTTTATAGGACAGGGGGGGTACGAGCAGTACTTC,CASSFIGQGGYEQYF
TRBD1,NA,TRBJ1-4,TRBV27,TGTGCCAGCAGTCCGACAGGGCGACGTTACACTAATGAAAAACTGTTTTTT,CASSPTGRRYTNEKLFF
NA,NA,TRBJ1-2,TRBV14,TGTGCCAGCAGCCAAGATCGGCAGACTAACTATGGCTACACCTTC,CASSQDRQTNYGYTF
NA,NA,TRBJ2-7,TRBV18,TGTGCCAGCTCACCGAAAGCAGGGGATCCCTCCTACGAGCAGTACTTC,CASSPKAGDPSYEQYF
NA,NA,TRBJ2-3,TRBV5-1,TGCGCCAGCAGCTTGGAACCTGCTAGCACAGATACGCAGTATTTT,CASSLEPASTDTQYF